Below are 30 T cell receptor beta chains sequenced from a single sample in a study of T cell changes during pregnancy in multiple sclerosis. TCRdb's copy holds only in-frame clones and misses some; the assay was immunoSEQ multiplex PCR. The sample has around 48,000 clones; approximately 92% are singletons. Sequenced here: CD4+ T cells from peripheral blood mononuclear cells, sampled in the third trimester of pregnancy. Receptor source: a female donor with multiple sclerosis, enrolled in a pregnancy study.

The V gene is TRBV6-1, the J gene TRBJ2-7, with TRBD1 as a possible D gene (6 bases). V was cut by 7 bases and J by 3 bases, with 13 bases left in between. Germline V gene data show CDR1 as MNHNS and CDR2 as SASEGT. The CDR3 length is 13 residues. CDR3 sequence: CASNRQVGYEQYF. For the CDR3, the DNA is TGTGCCAGCAACAGACAGGTTGGCTACGAGCAGTACTTC.

The rearrangement joins TRBV2 to TRBJ2-2; 7 bases are shared with TRBD1. V was pared by 8 bases and J by 1 base, with 7 bases of the junction left unmatched. Germline CDR1 reads SNHLY; CDR2 reads FYNNEI. The CDR3 is 15 amino acids. Here the CDR3 DNA reads TGTGCCAGCCTAGAGGGACAGCTGAACACCGGGGAGCTGTTTTTT. It encodes CASLEGQLNTGELFF.

The chain is built from TRBV2 and TRBJ2-7; 7 bases align to TRBD1. CDR3 length: 14 amino acids. V was pared by 8 bases and J by 11 bases, with 18 bases of the junction left unmatched. CDR1 and CDR2 (germline): SNHLY, FYNNEI. The CDR3 nucleotides are TGTGCCAGCTCGGTGCCCGGGACAGAGGCCATCGAGTACTTC. This codes for CASSVPGTEAIEYF. Combining the CDR3 with reference TRBV2 and TRBJ2-7 gives the whole variable domain EPEVTQTPSHQVTQMGQEVILRCVPISNHLYFYWYRQILGQKVEFLVSFYNNEISEKSEIFDDQFSVERPDGSNFTLKIRSTKLEDSAMYFCASSVPGTEAIEYFGPGTRLTVT.

The count of this clone is one. The CDR3 spells CASSLQGLAGGGDTQYF. The CDR3 DNA is TGCGCCAGCAGCTTGCAGGGACTAGCGGGAGGAGGTGATACGCAGTATTTT. V and J are TRBV5-1 and TRBJ2-3, with 15 bases matching TRBD2. CDR1 and CDR2 (germline): SGHRS, YFSETQ. Trimming cost V 1 base and J 6 bases; bases outside gene matches: 6. The CDR3 spans 17 residues.

This clone was seen a handful of times. The chain recombines TRBV18 with TRBJ1-3; 9 bases are a match to TRBD1. There are 15 residues in the CDR3. Germline V gene lookup returns CDR1 KGHSH and CDR2 LQKENI. V shed 3 bases, J shed 4 bases, and the junction held 4 bases outside the gene matches. The CDR3, as DNA: TGTGCCAGCTCACCCGGGACAGGGTCAGGAAACACCATATATTTT. Residues: CASSPGTGSGNTIYF.

V usage is TRBV5-1 and J usage is TRBJ1-4, with a tentative D call TRBD1 (6 bases). Germline CDR1 SGHRS, CDR2 YFSETQ. The CDR3 is 16 residues long. Trimming cost V 4 bases and J 8 bases, with 21 bases left between them. This chain's CDR3 is CASSGPRGGANEKLFF. The CDR3 nucleotides are TGCGCCAGCAGCGGCCCACGAGGGGGGGCAAACGAAAAACTGTTTTTT.

The rearrangement uses TRBV4-3 and TRBJ1-1, with D unresolved. This CDR3 comprises 13 residues. Germline values: CDR1 LGHNA, CDR2 YSLEER. The V end lost 4 bases, the J end lost 0 bases, and 6 bases lay between the germline ends. This chain's CDR3 is CASSRALNTEAFF. As DNA, the CDR3 is TGCGCCAGCAGCCGGGCACTGAACACTGAAGCTTTCTTT.

The sample holds one count of this clone. The gene calls are TRBV29-1 and TRBJ2-3; 8 bases are a match to TRBD1. Germline CDR1 is SQVTM and CDR2 is ANQGSEA. J was trimmed by 6 bases and V by 6 bases; bases with no gene match: 11. This CDR3 region has 14 residues. CDR3 coding DNA: TGCAGCGTGGCAGGGGGACAGGTGAGGGATACGCAGTATTTT. Translated: CSVAGGQVRDTQYF.

This chain joins TRBV2 and TRBJ1-2, with 8 bases matching TRBD1. The CDR3 is 15 amino acids. Germline V gives CDR1 SNHLY, CDR2 FYNNEI. The ends lost 0 bases at V and 7 bases at J; junction bases unmatched: 7. The CDR3 region has the DNA TGTGCCAGCAGTGAAGCCCGGACAGGGTTTCGTGGCTACACCTTC. It yields the protein CASSEARTGFRGYTF. Full variable domain (remainder filled in from reference TRBV2 and TRBJ1-2): EPEVTQTPSHQVTQMGQEVILRCVPISNHLYFYWYRQILGQKVEFLVSFYNNEISEKSEIFDDQFSVERPDGSNFTLKIRSTKLEDSAMYFCASSEARTGFRGYTFGSGTRLTVV.

This chain uses TRBV15 with TRBJ2-2; maybe TRBD1 (5 bases). The CDR3 has 14 residues. Germline assignment: CDR1 LNHNV and CDR2 YYDKDF (reference sequence). V lost 3 bases and J 1 base, leaving 6 bases between the germline ends. In DNA, the CDR3 is TGTGCCACCAGCAGGGGGCTGAACACCGGGGAGCTGTTTTTT. It codes for CATSRGLNTGELFF.

The gene calls are TRBV7-9 and TRBJ2-1, with 12 bases matching TRBD2. Germline assignment: CDR1 SEHNR and CDR2 FQNEAQ (reference sequence). This CDR3 has 15 residues. With V trimmed by 5 bases and J by 5 bases, 4 bases remained unmatched. The CDR3 sequence is CASSKTSGRNNEQFF. CDR3 bases: TGTGCCAGCAGCAAAACTAGCGGGAGGAACAATGAGCAGTTCTTC. The whole variable domain, filled in from reference TRBV7-9 and TRBJ2-1, reads DTGVSQNPRHKITKRGQNVTFRCDPISEHNRLYWYRQTLGQGPEFLTYFQNEAQLEKSRLLSDRFSAERPKGSFSTLEIQRTEQGDSAMYLCASSKTSGRNNEQFFGPGTRLTVL.

The chain employs TRBV5-6 and TRBJ2-1; 12 bases are a match to TRBD2. The V gene end was trimmed by 3 bases and the J gene end by 0 bases; junction bases not matched to a gene: 10. This CDR3 spans 19 amino acids. Germline CDR1 reads SGHDT; CDR2 reads YYEEEE. The CDR3 protein is CASSSPLAGGSFSYNEQFF. The CDR3 DNA reads TGTGCCAGCAGCTCACCACTAGCGGGAGGCTCCTTCTCCTACAATGAGCAGTTCTTC.

The chain joins TRBV5-1 to TRBJ2-5; 11 bases align to TRBD2. The CDR3 sequence is 15 residues long. The germline gives CDR1 SGHRS, CDR2 YFSETQ. V shed 3 bases, J shed 5 bases, and the junction held 6 bases outside the gene matches. The CDR3 DNA is TGCGCCAGCAGCTACATAGCGGGAGGGGGCGAGACCCAGTACTTC. The encoded protein is CASSYIAGGGETQYF. Drawing the rest from reference TRBV5-1 and TRBJ2-5, the complete variable domain is KAGVTQTPRYLIKTRGQQVTLSCSPISGHRSVSWYQQTPGQGLQFLFEYFSETQRNKGNFPGRFSGRQFSNSRSEMNVSTLELGDSALYLCASSYIAGGGETQYFGPGTRLLVL.

The chain links TRBV9 to TRBJ1-5; D unresolved. Germline CDR1 is SGDLS and CDR2 is YYNGEE. The CDR3 contains 13 residues. Trimming removed 2 bases from V and 8 bases from J, with 11 bases in between. CDR3 coding DNA: TGTGCCAGCAGCGTTTCGGAGGTGGAGCCCCAGCATTTT. It is translated as CASSVSEVEPQHF. Complete variable domain (other parts from reference TRBV9 and TRBJ1-5): DSGVTQTPKHLITATGQRVTLRCSPRSGDLSVYWYQQSLDQGLQFLIQYYNGEERAKGNILERFSAQQFPDLHSELNLSSLELGDSALYFCASSVSEVEPQHFGDGTRLSIL.

The chain uses TRBV7-2 and TRBJ2-7, with D unresolved. Between the trimmed V and J ends, which lost 3 bases and 2 bases, there was a span of 11 bases. CDR3 length: 14 amino acids. Looked up from germline, CDR1 is SGHTA and CDR2 is FQGNSA. The CDR3 sequence: CASSFGSSTYEQYF. CDR3 sequence (DNA): TGTGCCAGCAGCTTTGGTAGCAGCACCTACGAGCAGTACTTC.

The V call is TRBV7-9, the J call TRBJ2-7; tentative D call: TRBD1 (5 bases). Germline lookup yields CDR1 SEHNR and CDR2 FQNEAQ (reference sequence). This CDR3 region has 12 residues. Between the trimmed V and J ends, which lost 6 bases and 4 bases, there was a span of 10 bases. Written as DNA, the CDR3 is TGTGCCAGCAGTGAAACAGGATACGAGCAGTACTTC. The encoded protein is CASSETGYEQYF.

The chain uses TRBV5-4 and TRBJ1-2, with D tentatively TRBD1 (6 bases). The CDR3 has 15 amino acids. Between the trimmed V and J ends, which lost 4 bases and 0 bases, there was a span of 13 bases. The V gene's germline CDR1 is SGHNT and CDR2 YYREEE (reference sequence). The chain's CDR3 is CASSPRTATNYGYTF. As DNA, the CDR3 is TGTGCCAGCAGCCCCCGGACAGCCACTAACTATGGCTACACCTTC.

This clone turned up a few times. The chain is built from TRBV6-6 and TRBJ1-5; D is ambiguous. The CDR3 covers 16 residues. Deletions cut 0 bases from V and 4 bases from J, with 13 bases between. CDR1 is MNHNY and CDR2 is SVGAGI in the germline V gene (reference sequence). Written as DNA, the CDR3 is TGTGCCAGCAGTTACTCTAAGGGAGGTTATAATCAGCCCCAGCATTTT. Translation gives CASSYSKGGYNQPQHF.

The CDR3 DNA follows: TGTGCCAGCAGTTCGGACTTATTCTACGAGCAGTACTTC. It is translated as CASSSDLFYEQYF. The V gene is TRBV6-5, the J gene TRBJ2-7, with D perhaps TRBD2 (5 bases). Trimming pared 4 bases from V and 3 bases from J, leaving 10 bases between. Per the germline V gene, CDR1 is MNHEY and CDR2 is SVGAGI. CDR3 size: 13 residues.

This chain connects TRBV2 to TRBJ2-7; tentatively, D is TRBD2 (6 bases). V was cut by 6 bases and J by 6 bases, with 9 bases left in between. CDR3 length: 11 residues. CDR1 and CDR2 (germline): SNHLY, FYNNEI. In DNA form, the CDR3 reads TGTGCCAGCAGGGGGGGATTCGAGCAGTACTTC. It specifies CASRGGFEQYF.

The DNA for the CDR3 is TGTGCCAGCAGTTTATTGCTGGGAGGGAAGGGCAATGAGCAGTTCTTC. This translates into CASSLLLGGKGNEQFF. The rearrangement links TRBV28 to TRBJ2-1, with 7 bases identical to TRBD2. The CDR3 loop spans 16 amino acids. The J segment lost 6 bases and the V segment lost 1 base, leaving 9 bases of the junction unmatched. Germline-derived CDR1 and CDR2 are MDHEN and SYDVKM.

CDR3 loop: CASSLAARQGASQPQHF. CDR3 nucleotide sequence: TGTGCCAGCAGCTTAGCGGCGCGACAGGGGGCTTCTCAGCCCCAGCATTTT. The chain links TRBV7-8 to TRBJ1-5; 10 bases agree with TRBD1. In germline, CDR1 is SGHVS, CDR2 FQNEAQ. Trimming cost V 0 bases and J 6 bases; bases outside gene matches: 8. This CDR3 contains 17 residues. Based on the CDR3 plus reference TRBV7-8 and TRBJ1-5, the full variable domain is GAGVSQSPRYKVAKRGQDVALRCDPISGHVSLFWYQQALGQGPEFLTYFQNEAQLDKSGLPSDRFFAERPEGSVSTLKIQRTQQEDSAVYLCASSLAARQGASQPQHFGDGTRLSIL.

The J gene is TRBJ1-5, the V gene TRBV2; possible D gene TRBD1, 6 bases. The CDR3 has 17 residues. Trimming removed 6 bases from V and 4 bases from J, with 22 bases in between. CDR1 is SNHLY, CDR2 FYNNEI, per germline. CDR3 in amino acids: CASRDWGGAQGNQPQHF. The CDR3 region has the DNA TGTGCCAGCAGGGATTGGGGGGGGGCCCAGGGAAATCAGCCCCAGCATTTT.

The chain is built from TRBV2 and TRBJ2-3; D perhaps matches TRBD1 (5 bases). The germline gives CDR1 SNHLY, CDR2 FYNNEI. Trimming removed 10 bases from V and 3 bases from J, with 11 bases in between. The CDR3 runs to 12 residues. CDR3 residues: CANTGSTDTQYF. In DNA, the CDR3 is TGTGCCAACACAGGAAGTACAGATACGCAGTATTTT.

The CDR3 loop reads CASTKIRTGNTEAFF. The DNA of the CDR3 is TGTGCCAGCACCAAGATAAGGACAGGCAACACTGAAGCTTTCTTT. The chain recombines TRBV2 with TRBJ1-1, with 7 bases that match TRBD1. The CDR3 runs 15 residues. Per germline, CDR1 SNHLY and CDR2 FYNNEI. V shed 7 bases, J shed 2 bases, and the junction held 10 bases outside the gene matches. The entire variable domain, with the rest obtained from reference TRBV2 and TRBJ1-1, is as follows: EPEVTQTPSHQVTQMGQEVILRCVPISNHLYFYWYRQILGQKVEFLVSFYNNEISEKSEIFDDQFSVERPDGSNFTLKIRSTKLEDSAMYFCASTKIRTGNTEAFFGQGTRLTVV.

This clone was observed once. The chain combines TRBV29-1 with TRBJ2-2; the match to TRBD2 covers 8 bases. The CDR3 is made up of 14 amino acids. Trimming took 7 bases from V and 2 from J; bases not matched to a gene: 6. The germline V gene has CDR1 SQVTM and CDR2 ANQGSEA. As DNA, the CDR3 is TGCAGCGGATTTTTAGCGGGAAACACCGGGGAGCTGTTTTTT. Translation: CSGFLAGNTGELFF.

The chain links TRBV28 to TRBJ2-2, with unresolved D. Trimming pared 5 bases from V and 6 bases from J, leaving 7 bases between. CDR3 size: 12 residues. Germline assignment: CDR1 MDHEN and CDR2 SYDVKM. The CDR3 DNA reads TGTGCCAGCAGTCCGATAGCCGGGGAGCTGTTTTTT. As protein: CASSPIAGELFF.

The chain joins TRBV6-7 to TRBJ2-5; 7 bases line up with TRBD2. TRBV6-7 has ORF status, its function being uncertain. The CDR3 totals 15 residues. J lost 2 bases, V lost 3 bases, and 6 bases had no gene match. The CDR3 sequence is CASSYSLATQETQYF. CDR3 sequence (DNA): TGTGCCAGCAGTTATTCACTAGCGACACAAGAGACCCAGTACTTC.

The rearrangement joins TRBV6-1 to TRBJ2-2; possible D gene TRBD1, 6 bases. The CDR3 spans 13 residues. Per the germline V gene, CDR1 is MNHNS and CDR2 is SASEGT. The V and J ends lost 5 bases and 7 bases respectively, with 11 bases between them. CDR3 sequence (DNA): TGTGCCAGCAGTAGTTCAGGGGTCGGGGAGCTGTTTTTT. It translates to CASSSSGVGELFF.

This chain connects TRBV7-9 to TRBJ1-2; 8 positions agree with TRBD1. The V segment lost 5 bases and the J segment 8 bases; nucleotides outside the gene matches: 13. The length of the CDR3 is 15 residues. CDR1 and CDR2 from the germline V gene are SEHNR and FQNEAQ (reference sequence). The CDR3 loop is CASSPSDREGGGYTF. CDR3 coding DNA: TGTGCCAGCAGCCCTTCGGACAGGGAAGGAGGCGGCTACACCTTC.